These T cell receptor beta chains were read from a single sample in a study of T cell responses to AZD1222 COVID-19 vaccine. This table comes from immunoSEQ multiplex PCR, and its TCRdb copy is limited to in-frame clones, with some not included. Among tens of thousands of clones listed, 70% to 90% were seen once. The starting material was peripheral blood, obtained 28 days after the second AZD1222 dose. These receptors all stem from an adult who received the AZD1222 COVID-19 vaccine. Both conserved end residues are part of each CDR3. D genes are given only for firm matches. Some rows have no size entry. The others give once, few or many, or a class for an expanded clone.

D gene: -
J gene: TRBJ2-2
V gene: TRBV30
clone size: -
CDR3 DNA: TGTGCCTGGAGTGAAACTTACACCGGGGAGCTGTTTTTT
CDR3 protein: CAWSETYTGELFF

D gene: -
J gene: TRBJ2-7
V gene: TRBV4-2
clone size: -
CDR3 DNA: TGTGCCAGCAGCCAAGATCCCCAGAGAATTGACTACGAGCAGTACTTC
CDR3 protein: CASSQDPQRIDYEQYF

D gene: TRBD1
J gene: TRBJ1-1
V gene: TRBV3-1/TRBV3-2
clone size: few
CDR3 DNA: TGTGCCAGCAGCTCACTGACAGGGGCGATCACTGAAGCTTTCTTT
CDR3 protein: CASSSLTGAITEAFF

D gene: TRBD2
J gene: TRBJ2-5
V gene: TRBV11-1
clone size: -
CDR3 DNA: TGTGCCAGCAGCTGGGGACTAGCAGAGACCCAGTACTTC
CDR3 protein: CASSWGLAETQYF

D gene: TRBD1
J gene: TRBJ1-2
V gene: TRBV7-9
clone size: -
CDR3 DNA: TGTGCCAGCAGGAGGGACAGGGGGGACTATGGCTACACCTTC
CDR3 protein: CASRRDRGDYGYTF

D gene: -
J gene: TRBJ2-7
V gene: TRBV21-1
clone size: -
CDR3 DNA: TGTGCCAGCAGCAAAGAGTTAATCGGGAGGGGATTCTCCGAGCAGTACTTC
CDR3 protein: CASSKELIGRGFSEQYF

D gene: -
J gene: TRBJ2-1
V gene: TRBV7-8
clone size: -
CDR3 DNA: TGTGCCAGCAGCATGACTAGAGGGAATGAGCAGTTCTTC
CDR3 protein: CASSMTRGNEQFF

D gene: -
J gene: TRBJ1-2
V gene: TRBV5-8
clone size: -
CDR3 DNA: TGTGCCAGCAGCTTGATTATAGGAGTTGACTATGGCTACACCTTC
CDR3 protein: CASSLIIGVDYGYTF

D gene: -
J gene: TRBJ1-2
V gene: TRBV7-7
clone size: once
CDR3 DNA: TGTGCCAGCAGCTTAGAAGGGGGGGGACACGGAGTATATGGCTACACCTTC
CDR3 protein: CASSLEGGGHGVYGYTF

D gene: TRBD1
J gene: TRBJ1-5
V gene: TRBV19
clone size: once
CDR3 DNA: TGTGCCAGAGTAAGGAACAGGGGACACAATCAGCCCCAGCATTTT
CDR3 protein: CARVRNRGHNQPQHF

D gene: -
J gene: TRBJ1-2
V gene: TRBV5-5
clone size: -
CDR3 DNA: TGTGCCAGCAGCGAGGGAGACAGTGGCTACACCTTC
CDR3 protein: CASSEGDSGYTF

D gene: -
J gene: TRBJ2-3
V gene: TRBV11-3
clone size: -
CDR3 DNA: TGTGCCAGCAGCCCTAGGGGGGGGGCAAGCACGGATACGCAGTATTTT
CDR3 protein: CASSPRGGASTDTQYF

D gene: -
J gene: TRBJ1-2
V gene: TRBV5-1
clone size: -
CDR3 DNA: TGCGCCAGCAGCTTGGTGTCCGCCGTCACGACGGGCTATGGCTACACCTTC
CDR3 protein: CASSLVSAVTTGYGYTF

D gene: -
J gene: TRBJ1-1
V gene: TRBV10-3
clone size: -
CDR3 DNA: TGTGCCACCCGAGTAGAAGGGACTGAAGCTTTCTTT
CDR3 protein: CATRVEGTEAFF

D gene: -
J gene: TRBJ2-3
V gene: TRBV5-8
clone size: -
CDR3 DNA: TGTGCCAGCGAAGGGGGGGCAGATACGCAGTATTTT
CDR3 protein: CASEGGADTQYF

D gene: -
J gene: TRBJ2-3
V gene: TRBV4-3
clone size: -
CDR3 DNA: TGCGCCAGCAGCCACGCCGGAGGGGGTGCAGATACGCAGTATTTT
CDR3 protein: CASSHAGGGADTQYF

D gene: -
J gene: TRBJ2-3
V gene: TRBV19
clone size: -
CDR3 DNA: TGTGCCAGTAGTATCCCCAACGTATGGTCCTCTAGCACAGATACGCAGTATTTT
CDR3 protein: CASSIPNVWSSSTDTQYF

D gene: TRBD1
J gene: TRBJ1-5
V gene: TRBV3-1/TRBV3-2
clone size: few
CDR3 DNA: TGTGCCAGCAGCCCCAGGGGGGGGCTGAATCAGCCCCAGCATTTT
CDR3 protein: CASSPRGGLNQPQHF

D gene: -
J gene: TRBJ1-2
V gene: TRBV7-2
clone size: -
CDR3 DNA: TGTGCCAGCAGCCCGCAGGGGTTGGGCTATGGCTACACCTTC
CDR3 protein: CASSPQGLGYGYTF

D gene: TRBD1
J gene: TRBJ1-2
V gene: TRBV6-1
clone size: -
CDR3 DNA: TGTGCCAGCAGTGACGGACAGGGCGGAGGTGGCTACACCTTC
CDR3 protein: CASSDGQGGGGYTF

D gene: -
J gene: TRBJ2-7
V gene: TRBV19
clone size: -
CDR3 DNA: TGTGCCAGTAGTATAGAGGGAGGGAAGGGGGACGAGCAGTACTTC
CDR3 protein: CASSIEGGKGDEQYF

D gene: -
J gene: TRBJ1-2
V gene: TRBV5-6
clone size: -
CDR3 DNA: TGTGCCAGCAGCTTGGTCCCGACCGGCAGATCAGACGGCTACACCTTC
CDR3 protein: CASSLVPTGRSDGYTF

D gene: -
J gene: TRBJ2-5
V gene: TRBV7-9
clone size: -
CDR3 DNA: TGTGCCAGCAGCAGGGACATTCAAGAGACCCAGTACTTC
CDR3 protein: CASSRDIQETQYF

D gene: -
J gene: TRBJ1-2
V gene: TRBV5-1
clone size: -
CDR3 DNA: TGCGCCAGCAGCGTGGGGCAGGGTAAGGAAGGCTACACCTTC
CDR3 protein: CASSVGQGKEGYTF

D gene: -
J gene: TRBJ2-7
V gene: TRBV12-5
clone size: -
CDR3 DNA: TGTGCTAGTGGCCCCCAACAGGACAGATCCTACGAGCAGTACTTC
CDR3 protein: CASGPQQDRSYEQYF

D gene: TRBD1
J gene: TRBJ2-7
V gene: TRBV3-1/TRBV3-2
clone size: -
CDR3 DNA: TGTGCCAGCAGCCAAGGAGAGGGACAGGGGGCGCGGGAGCAGTACTTC
CDR3 protein: CASSQGEGQGAREQYF

D gene: -
J gene: TRBJ2-6
V gene: TRBV9
clone size: -
CDR3 DNA: TGTGCCAGCAGCGTAGTCTCTGGGGCCAACGTCCTGACTTTC
CDR3 protein: CASSVVSGANVLTF

D gene: -
J gene: TRBJ1-3
V gene: TRBV7-8
clone size: -
CDR3 DNA: TGTGCCAGCAGAAAGGAGCCTGGAAACACCATATATTTT
CDR3 protein: CASRKEPGNTIYF

D gene: -
J gene: TRBJ1-2
V gene: TRBV11-2
clone size: -
CDR3 DNA: TGTGCCAGCAGGTCGACAGTGAACTATGGCTACACCTTC
CDR3 protein: CASRSTVNYGYTF

D gene: TRBD1
J gene: TRBJ1-5
V gene: TRBV4-1
clone size: -
CDR3 DNA: TGCGCCAGCAGCTTTGGTGGGGGCTTAAGACAGGGGAACAATCAGCCCCAGCATTTT
CDR3 protein: CASSFGGGLRQGNNQPQHF

D gene: -
J gene: TRBJ2-7
V gene: TRBV5-1
clone size: once
CDR3 DNA: TGCGCCAGCAGCTTGGACATTTCCTACGAGCAGTACTTC
CDR3 protein: CASSLDISYEQYF

D gene: TRBD2
J gene: TRBJ2-1
V gene: TRBV5-8
clone size: -
CDR3 DNA: TGTGCCAGCAACCGACTAGCAAACAATGAGCAGTTCTTC
CDR3 protein: CASNRLANNEQFF

D gene: -
J gene: TRBJ1-1
V gene: TRBV19
clone size: few
CDR3 DNA: TGTGCCAGTAGTACCCCCGGGGGGTACACTGAAGCTTTCTTT
CDR3 protein: CASSTPGGYTEAFF

D gene: -
J gene: TRBJ1-4
V gene: TRBV4-3
clone size: -
CDR3 DNA: TGCGCCAGCAGCCAAGGGCTCGGGGCGGGCGAAAAACTGTTTTTT
CDR3 protein: CASSQGLGAGEKLFF

D gene: -
J gene: TRBJ1-2
V gene: TRBV25-1
clone size: -
CDR3 DNA: TGTGCCAGCAGTGAAAATGGTCTCTATGGCTACACCTTC
CDR3 protein: CASSENGLYGYTF

D gene: -
J gene: TRBJ2-7
V gene: TRBV4-3
clone size: -
CDR3 DNA: TGCGCCAGCAGCCAAGGGAGACAGCCAACCTACGAGCAGTACTTC
CDR3 protein: CASSQGRQPTYEQYF

D gene: -
J gene: TRBJ1-2
V gene: TRBV7-2
clone size: once
CDR3 DNA: TGTGCCAGCAGCCCCGACAATTATGGCTACACCTTC
CDR3 protein: CASSPDNYGYTF

D gene: -
J gene: TRBJ2-7
V gene: TRBV2
clone size: few
CDR3 DNA: TGTGCCAGCGGGAGCGGCGGGTTCCTCTACGAGCAGTACTTC
CDR3 protein: CASGSGGFLYEQYF

D gene: -
J gene: TRBJ2-5
V gene: TRBV5-4
clone size: once
CDR3 DNA: TGTGCCACCCACACGAGGACCAAAGAGACCCAGTACTTC
CDR3 protein: CATHTRTKETQYF

D gene: -
J gene: TRBJ2-1
V gene: TRBV27
clone size: -
CDR3 DNA: TGTGCCAGCAGTTGGTTTCCGTCGACCGGGGGCCACAATGAGCAGTTCTTC
CDR3 protein: CASSWFPSTGGHNEQFF

D gene: -
J gene: TRBJ1-2
V gene: TRBV27
clone size: -
CDR3 DNA: TGTGCCAGCAGCCGCGGGGGCTCTAACTATGGCTACACCTTC
CDR3 protein: CASSRGGSNYGYTF

D gene: -
J gene: TRBJ2-3
V gene: TRBV10-3
clone size: -
CDR3 DNA: TGTGCCATCAGTGGGCAGGGCCTCATTAACACAGATACGCAGTATTTT
CDR3 protein: CAISGQGLINTDTQYF

D gene: -
J gene: TRBJ1-5
V gene: TRBV6-5
clone size: few
CDR3 DNA: TGTGCCAGCACGGCGGGGGGCAATCAGCCCCAGCATTTT
CDR3 protein: CASTAGGNQPQHF

D gene: -
J gene: TRBJ1-2
V gene: TRBV5-1
clone size: -
CDR3 DNA: TGCGCCAGCAGCTTGGCCGGTCCGGCCACTAACTATGGCTACACCTTC
CDR3 protein: CASSLAGPATNYGYTF

D gene: -
J gene: TRBJ1-2
V gene: TRBV27
clone size: few
CDR3 DNA: TGTGCCAGCAGTCCTCACGCGACCAATAACTATGGCTACACCTTC
CDR3 protein: CASSPHATNNYGYTF

D gene: -
J gene: TRBJ1-3
V gene: TRBV5-6
clone size: -
CDR3 DNA: TGTGCCAGCAGCTATTACAGGGCATGGCTCTCTGGAAACACCATATATTTT
CDR3 protein: CASSYYRAWLSGNTIYF

D gene: -
J gene: TRBJ1-3
V gene: TRBV12-3/TRBV12-4
clone size: -
CDR3 DNA: TGTGCCAGCAGTCCTGAGCGAAACACCATATATTTT
CDR3 protein: CASSPERNTIYF

D gene: TRBD1
J gene: TRBJ1-2
V gene: TRBV3-1/TRBV3-2
clone size: -
CDR3 DNA: TGTGCCAGCAGCGCCCAGGGGGCGAGGCGGGGCTACACCTTC
CDR3 protein: CASSAQGARRGYTF

D gene: -
J gene: TRBJ2-1
V gene: TRBV7-3
clone size: -
CDR3 DNA: TGTGCCAGCAGCTTATCGGGGAAGGATGAGCAGTTCTTC
CDR3 protein: CASSLSGKDEQFF